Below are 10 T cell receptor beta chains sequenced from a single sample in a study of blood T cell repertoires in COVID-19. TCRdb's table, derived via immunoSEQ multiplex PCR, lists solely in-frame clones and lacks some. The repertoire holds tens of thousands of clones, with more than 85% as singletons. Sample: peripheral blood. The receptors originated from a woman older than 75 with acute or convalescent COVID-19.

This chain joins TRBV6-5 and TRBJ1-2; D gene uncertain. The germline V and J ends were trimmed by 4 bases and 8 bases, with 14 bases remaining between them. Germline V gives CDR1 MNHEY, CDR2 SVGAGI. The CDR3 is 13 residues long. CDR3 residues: CASSSRTVLGYTF. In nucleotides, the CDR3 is TGTGCCAGCAGTTCTCGGACTGTGTTAGGCTACACCTTC.

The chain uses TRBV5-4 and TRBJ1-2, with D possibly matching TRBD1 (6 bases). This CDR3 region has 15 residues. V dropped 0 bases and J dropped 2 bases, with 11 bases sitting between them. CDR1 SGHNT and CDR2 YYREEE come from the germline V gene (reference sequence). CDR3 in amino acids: CASSLGPGANYGYTF. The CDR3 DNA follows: TGTGCCAGCAGCTTGGGCCCAGGGGCCAACTATGGCTACACCTTC.

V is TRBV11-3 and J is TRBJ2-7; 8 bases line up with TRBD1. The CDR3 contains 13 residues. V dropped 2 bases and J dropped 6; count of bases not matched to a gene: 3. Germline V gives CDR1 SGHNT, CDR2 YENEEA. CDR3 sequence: CASSLHRGSEQYF. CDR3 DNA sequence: TGTGCCAGCAGCTTACACAGGGGGAGCGAGCAGTACTTC. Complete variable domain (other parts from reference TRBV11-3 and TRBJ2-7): EAGVVQSPRYKIIEKKQPVAFWCNPISGHNTLYWYLQNLGQGPELLIRYENEEAVDDSQLPKDRFSAERLKGVDSTLKIQPAELGDSAVYLCASSLHRGSEQYFGPGTRLTVT.

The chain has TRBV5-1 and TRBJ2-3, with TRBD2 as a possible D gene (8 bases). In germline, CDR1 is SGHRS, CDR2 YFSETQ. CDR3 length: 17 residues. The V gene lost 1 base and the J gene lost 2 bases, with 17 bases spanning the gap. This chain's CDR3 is CASSLYRGSGDTDTQYF. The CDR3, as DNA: TGCGCCAGCAGCTTGTACAGGGGTAGCGGGGACACAGATACGCAGTATTTT.

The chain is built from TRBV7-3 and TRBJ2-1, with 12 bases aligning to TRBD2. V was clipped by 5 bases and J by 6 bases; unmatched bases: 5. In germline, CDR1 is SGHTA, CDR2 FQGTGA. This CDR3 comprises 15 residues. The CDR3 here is CASSRRLAGVNEQFF. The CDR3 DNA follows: TGTGCCAGCAGCCGTCGACTAGCGGGGGTCAATGAGCAGTTCTTC.

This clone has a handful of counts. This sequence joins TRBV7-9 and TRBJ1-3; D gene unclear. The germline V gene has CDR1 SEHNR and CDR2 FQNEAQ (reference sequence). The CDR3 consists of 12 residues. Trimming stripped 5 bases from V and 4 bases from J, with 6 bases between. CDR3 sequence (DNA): TGTGCCAGCAGCCCCGCGGGAAACACCATATATTTT. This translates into CASSPAGNTIYF.

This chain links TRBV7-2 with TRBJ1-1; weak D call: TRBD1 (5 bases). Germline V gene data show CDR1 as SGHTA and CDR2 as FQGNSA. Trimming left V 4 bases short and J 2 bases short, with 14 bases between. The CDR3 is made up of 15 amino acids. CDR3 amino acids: CASSSSRALNTEAFF. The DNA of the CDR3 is TGTGCCAGCAGCTCCTCCAGGGCCCTTAACACTGAAGCTTTCTTT.

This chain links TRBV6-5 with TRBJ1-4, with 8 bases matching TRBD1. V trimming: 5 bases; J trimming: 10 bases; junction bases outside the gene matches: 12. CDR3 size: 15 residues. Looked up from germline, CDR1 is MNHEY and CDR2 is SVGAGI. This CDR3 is CASSTIQGDRGKLFF. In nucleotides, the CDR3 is TGTGCCAGCAGTACTATACAGGGGGATCGTGGAAAACTGTTTTTT.

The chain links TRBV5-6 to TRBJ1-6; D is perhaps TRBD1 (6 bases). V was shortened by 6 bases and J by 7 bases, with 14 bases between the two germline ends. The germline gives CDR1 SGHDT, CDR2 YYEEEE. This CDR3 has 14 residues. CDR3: CASTRGQGNSPLHF. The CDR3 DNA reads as TGTGCCAGCACCCGAGGGCAGGGGAATTCACCCCTCCACTTT.

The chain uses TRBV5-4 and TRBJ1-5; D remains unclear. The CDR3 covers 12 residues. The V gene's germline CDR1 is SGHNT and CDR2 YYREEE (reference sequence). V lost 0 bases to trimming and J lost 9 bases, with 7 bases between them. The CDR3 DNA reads TGTGCCAGCAGCTTGGACAGCGGGCCCCAGCATTTT. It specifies CASSLDSGPQHF.